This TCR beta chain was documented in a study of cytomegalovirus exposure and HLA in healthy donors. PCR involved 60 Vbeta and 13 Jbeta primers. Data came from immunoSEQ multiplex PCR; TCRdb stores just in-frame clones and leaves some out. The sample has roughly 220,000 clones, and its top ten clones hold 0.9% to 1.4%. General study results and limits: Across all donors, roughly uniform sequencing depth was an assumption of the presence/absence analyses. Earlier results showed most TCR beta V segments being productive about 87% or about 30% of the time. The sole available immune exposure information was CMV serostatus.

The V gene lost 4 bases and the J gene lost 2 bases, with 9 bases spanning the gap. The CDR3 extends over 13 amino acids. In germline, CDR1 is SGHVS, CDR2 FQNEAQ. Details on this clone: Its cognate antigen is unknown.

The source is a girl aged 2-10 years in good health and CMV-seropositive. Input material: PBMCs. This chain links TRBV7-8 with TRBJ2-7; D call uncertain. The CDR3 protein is CASSSQATYEQYF. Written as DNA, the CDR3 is TGTGCCAGCAGCTCTCAGGCAACCTACGAGCAGTACTTC.